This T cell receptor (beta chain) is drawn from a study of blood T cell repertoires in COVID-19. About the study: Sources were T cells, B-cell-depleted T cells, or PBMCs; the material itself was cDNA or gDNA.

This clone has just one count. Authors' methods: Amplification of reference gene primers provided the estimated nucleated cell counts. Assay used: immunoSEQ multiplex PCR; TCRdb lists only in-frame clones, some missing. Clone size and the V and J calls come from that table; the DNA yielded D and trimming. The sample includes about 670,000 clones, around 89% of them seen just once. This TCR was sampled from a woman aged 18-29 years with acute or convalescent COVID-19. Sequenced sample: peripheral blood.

The CDR3: CASSQDWRSSNSPLHF. The CDR3 nucleotides are TGCGCCAGCAGCCAAGATTGGAGGTCGTCCAATTCACCCCTCCACTTT. The rearrangement links TRBV4-3 to TRBJ1-6; the D is unclear. Germline assignment: CDR1 LGHNA and CDR2 YSLEER. The CDR3 extends over 16 amino acids. V was cut by 0 bases and J by 7 bases, with 13 bases left in between.